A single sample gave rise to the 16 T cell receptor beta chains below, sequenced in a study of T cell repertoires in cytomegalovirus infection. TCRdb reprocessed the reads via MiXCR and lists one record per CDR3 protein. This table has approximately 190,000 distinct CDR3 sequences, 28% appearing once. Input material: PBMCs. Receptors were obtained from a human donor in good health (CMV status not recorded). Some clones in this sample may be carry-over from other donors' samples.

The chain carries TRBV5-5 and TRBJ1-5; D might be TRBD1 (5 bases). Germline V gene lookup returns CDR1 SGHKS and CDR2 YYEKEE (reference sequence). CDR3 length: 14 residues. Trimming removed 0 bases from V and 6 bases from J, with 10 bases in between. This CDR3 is CASSLAGGPQPQHF. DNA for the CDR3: TGTGCCAGCAGCTTGGCCGGGGGTCCTCAGCCCCAGCATTTT.

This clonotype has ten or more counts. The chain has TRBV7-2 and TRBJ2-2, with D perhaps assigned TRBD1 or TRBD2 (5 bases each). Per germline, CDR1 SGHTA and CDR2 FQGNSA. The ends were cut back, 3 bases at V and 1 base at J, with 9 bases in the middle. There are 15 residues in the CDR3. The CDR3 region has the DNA TGTGCCAGCAGCTTTCAGGGAGTGAACACCGGGGAGCTGTTTTTT. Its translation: CASSFQGVNTGELFF. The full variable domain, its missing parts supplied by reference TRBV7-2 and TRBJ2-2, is GAGVSQSPSNKVTEKGKDVELRCDPISGHTALYWYRQSLGQGLEFLIYFQGNSAPDKSGLPSDRFSAERTGGSVSTLTIQRTQQEDSAVYLCASSFQGVNTGELFFGEGSRLTVL.

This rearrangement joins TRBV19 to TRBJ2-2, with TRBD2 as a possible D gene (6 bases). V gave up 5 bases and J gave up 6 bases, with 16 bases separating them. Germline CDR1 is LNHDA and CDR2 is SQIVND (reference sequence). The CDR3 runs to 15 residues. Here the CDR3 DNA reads TGTGCCAGTAGTCTCGCCGGGGGTCCGGCCGGGGAGCTGTTTTTT. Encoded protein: CASSLAGGPAGELFF.

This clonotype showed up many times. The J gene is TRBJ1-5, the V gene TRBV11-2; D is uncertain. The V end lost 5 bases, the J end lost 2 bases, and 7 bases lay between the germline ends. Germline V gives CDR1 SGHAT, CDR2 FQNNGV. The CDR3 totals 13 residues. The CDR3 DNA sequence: TGTGCCAGCAGCGGAGAACGCAATCAGCCCCAGCATTTT. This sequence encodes CASSGERNQPQHF.

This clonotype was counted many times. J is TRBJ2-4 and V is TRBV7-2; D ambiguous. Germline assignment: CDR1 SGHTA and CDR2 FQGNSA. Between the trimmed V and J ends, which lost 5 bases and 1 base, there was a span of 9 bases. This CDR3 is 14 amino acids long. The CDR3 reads CASSAGPAKNIQYF. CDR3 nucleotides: TGTGCCAGCAGCGCAGGTCCGGCCAAAAACATTCAGTACTTC.

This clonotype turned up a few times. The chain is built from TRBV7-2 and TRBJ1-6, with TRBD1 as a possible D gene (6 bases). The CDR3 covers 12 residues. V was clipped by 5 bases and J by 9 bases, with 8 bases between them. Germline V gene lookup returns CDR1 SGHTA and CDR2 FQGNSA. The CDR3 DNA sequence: TGTGCCAGCAGCGAAGGGGGTTCACCCCTCCACTTT. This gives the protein CASSEGGSPLHF. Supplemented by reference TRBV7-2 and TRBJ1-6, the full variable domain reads GAGVSQSPSNKVTEKGKDVELRCDPISGHTALYWYRQSLGQGLEFLIYFQGNSAPDKSGLPSDRFSAERTGGSVSTLTIQRTQQEDSAVYLCASSEGGSPLHFGNGTRLTVT.

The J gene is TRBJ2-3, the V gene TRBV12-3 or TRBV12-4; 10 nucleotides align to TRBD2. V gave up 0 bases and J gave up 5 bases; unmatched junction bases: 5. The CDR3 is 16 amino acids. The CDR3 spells CASSLAAGGPGDTQYF. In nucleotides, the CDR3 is TGTGCCAGCAGTTTAGCAGCGGGGGGGCCCGGAGATACGCAGTATTTT.

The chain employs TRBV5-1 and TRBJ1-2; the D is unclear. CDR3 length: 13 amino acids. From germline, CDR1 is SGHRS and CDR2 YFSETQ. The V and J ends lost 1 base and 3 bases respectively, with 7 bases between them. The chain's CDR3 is CASSLSDDYGYTF. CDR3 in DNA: TGCGCCAGCAGCTTGTCGGACGACTATGGCTACACCTTC.

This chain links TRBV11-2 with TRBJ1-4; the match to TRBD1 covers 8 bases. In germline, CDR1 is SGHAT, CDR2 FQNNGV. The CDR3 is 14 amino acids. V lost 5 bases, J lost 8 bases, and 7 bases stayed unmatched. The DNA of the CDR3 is TGTGCCAGCAGCCTAGGGACAGGTCCCGAAAAACTGTTTTTT. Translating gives CASSLGTGPEKLFF.

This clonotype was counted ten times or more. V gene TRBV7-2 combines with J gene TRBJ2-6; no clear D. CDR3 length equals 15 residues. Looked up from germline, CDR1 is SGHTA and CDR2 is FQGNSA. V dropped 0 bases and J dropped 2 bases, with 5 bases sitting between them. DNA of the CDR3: TGTGCCAGCAGCTTAGCCAGCGCTGGGGCCAACGTCCTGACTTTC. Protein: CASSLASAGANVLTF.

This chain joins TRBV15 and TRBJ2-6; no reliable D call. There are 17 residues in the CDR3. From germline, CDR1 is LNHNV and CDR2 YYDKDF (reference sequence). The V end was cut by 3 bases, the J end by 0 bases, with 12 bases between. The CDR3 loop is CATSRVRGPSGANVLTF. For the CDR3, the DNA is TGTGCCACCAGCAGGGTTCGCGGACCCTCTGGGGCCAACGTCCTGACTTTC. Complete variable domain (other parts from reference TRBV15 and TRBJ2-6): DAMVIQNPRYQVTQFGKPVTLSCSQTLNHNVMYWYQQKSSQAPKLLFHYYDKDFNNEADTPDNFQSRRPNTSFCFLDIRSPGLGDTAMYLCATSRVRGPSGANVLTFGAGSRLTVL.

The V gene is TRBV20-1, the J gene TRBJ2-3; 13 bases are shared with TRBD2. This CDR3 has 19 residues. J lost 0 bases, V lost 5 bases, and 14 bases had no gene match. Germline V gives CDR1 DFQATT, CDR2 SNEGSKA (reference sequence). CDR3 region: CSAARGTLAGGPSTDTQYF. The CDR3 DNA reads TGCAGTGCTGCCAGGGGAACACTAGCGGGGGGGCCAAGCACAGATACGCAGTATTTT.

CDR3 DNA: TGTGCCAGCAGCCCGGGTCCCAGCTATGGCTACACCTTC. It specifies CASSPGPSYGYTF. V usage is TRBV5-6 and J usage is TRBJ1-2; unclear D gene. Between the trimmed V and J ends, which lost 4 bases and 4 bases, there was a span of 11 bases. CDR1 SGHDT and CDR2 YYEEEE come from the germline V gene. This CDR3 has 13 residues.

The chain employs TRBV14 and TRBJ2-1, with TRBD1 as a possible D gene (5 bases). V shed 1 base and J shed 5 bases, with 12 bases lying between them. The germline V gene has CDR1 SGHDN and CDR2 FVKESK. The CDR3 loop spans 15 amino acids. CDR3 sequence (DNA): TGTGCCAGCAGCCAAGGGACACCACAAAACAATGAGCAGTTCTTC. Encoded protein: CASSQGTPQNNEQFF.

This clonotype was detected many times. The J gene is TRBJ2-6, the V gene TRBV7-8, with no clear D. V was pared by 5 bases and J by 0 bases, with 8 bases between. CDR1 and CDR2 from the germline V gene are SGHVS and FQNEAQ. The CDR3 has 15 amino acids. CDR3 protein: CASSPRFSGANVLTF. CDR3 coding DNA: TGTGCCAGCAGCCCCCGATTCTCTGGGGCCAACGTCCTGACTTTC.

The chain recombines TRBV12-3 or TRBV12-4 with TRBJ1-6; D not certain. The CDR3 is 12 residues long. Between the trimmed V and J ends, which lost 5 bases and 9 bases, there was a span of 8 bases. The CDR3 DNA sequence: TGTGCCAGCAGTGTGGGTGGTTCACCCCTCCACTTT. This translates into CASSVGGSPLHF.